The source of this T cell receptor beta chain is a study of post-analysis software for immune sequencing data. Study-level background: Multiple sclerosis in the patients followed relapsing-remitting, secondary progressive and progressive-relapsing courses.

The V gene's germline CDR1 is SGHRS and CDR2 YFSETQ. The CDR3 is made up of 17 amino acids. In regard to this clonotype: The antigen remains undetermined.

Built from TCR beta cDNA, the libraries had unique molecular identifiers in them. Each CDR3 protein gets one entry after TCRdb re-called the PCR reads with MiXCR. The table records roughly 540,000 distinct CDR3 sequences, less than 40% of them present only once. General observations from the study: Higher frequency in patients than in controls was seen for roughly 5 TRBV segments, with TRBV5-6, TRBV5-1 and TRBV20-1 among them. Multiple sclerosis patients showed significantly lower normalized Chao1 diversity than controls did.

The chain combines TRBV5-1 with TRBJ2-5; 10 bases align to TRBD2. The closer fit of TRBJ2-7 to the DNA end suggests the J call may be wrong. The sample comprised blood. The sequence was obtained from a girl between 2 and 17 years old with multiple sclerosis. CDR3 sequence (DNA): TGCGCCAGCAGCTTGACTAGCGGGGCTTACGGGCCCTACGAGCAGTACTTC. It specifies CASSLTSGAYGPYEQYF.